The present T cell receptor (beta chain) was sequenced within a study of CD8+CD57+ T cells in acquired aplastic anemia. Study-level background: Sorted CD4+ and CD8+ cells yielded 2.5 to 3.5 ug of DNA on average. Among healthy donors, CD4+ cells averaged approximately 10 million reads.

The TCR beta profiling, which covered VDJ combination and CDR3 sequence, was carried out using genomic DNA as the template. TCRdb analysed the reads with MiXCR anew, one entry per CDR3 protein. This sample has under 200,000 distinct CDR3 sequences, with about 60% found just once. Trimming took 6 bases from V and 5 from J, leaving 14 bases between them. Germline CDR1 and CDR2: SGHNT and YYREEE (reference sequence). CDR3 length equals 13 residues. The chain carries TRBV5-4 and TRBJ2-5; D is possibly TRBD1 (7 bases). Sequenced material: sorted CD4+, CD8+, or CD8+CD57+ T cells (not recorded which) from PBMCs. This receptor was obtained from a human donor in good health. The CDR3 protein is CASNRQGGETQYF. CDR3 coding DNA: TGTGCCAGCAACCGACAGGGAGGCGAGACCCAGTACTTC.